Below, 4 T cell receptor beta chains from the same sample are listed, as sequenced in a study of shared clonotypes between healthy human individuals. Generated by immunoSEQ multiplex PCR, the TCRdb table keeps only in-frame clones and is missing some. Of about 610,000 clones in the sample, around 97% were seen once. The specimen sequenced was naive CD4+ T cells sorted from blood. Subset specified: CD45RA+ positively selected. The receptors were gathered from a woman younger than 45 in good health.

The chain is built from TRBV13 and TRBJ2-3; 12 nucleotides agree with TRBD1. CDR1 is PRHDT, CDR2 FYEKMQ, per germline (reference sequence). The CDR3 length is 17 residues. The V gene end was trimmed by 5 bases and the J gene end by 4 bases; junction bases not matched to a gene: 10. The CDR3 loop reads CASSEETGQGAADTQYF. The CDR3 nucleotides are TGTGCCAGCAGCGAAGAGACGGGACAGGGGGCTGCAGATACGCAGTATTTT.

The chain joins TRBV27 to TRBJ2-2, with D perhaps being TRBD1 or TRBD2 (7 bases each). V was pared by 3 bases and J by 6 bases, with 26 bases between. This CDR3 has 19 amino acids. Germline V gives CDR1 MNHEY, CDR2 SMNVEV (reference sequence). The CDR3 sequence: CASSFDVFTRGGGSGELFF. The CDR3, as DNA: TGTGCCAGCAGTTTTGATGTGTTTACCAGGGGGGGCGGATCCGGGGAGCTGTTTTTT.

The gene calls are TRBV5-1 and TRBJ1-5; D is ambiguous. Germline V gene data show CDR1 as SGHRS and CDR2 as YFSETQ. The CDR3 covers 15 residues. V lost 1 base and J lost 7, with 15 bases in between. CDR3: CASSLFPGGGQPQHF. As DNA, the CDR3 is TGCGCCAGCAGCTTGTTTCCGGGTGGTGGACAGCCCCAGCATTTT.

The rearrangement links TRBV6-5 to TRBJ1-4; D is unclear. This CDR3 spans 15 amino acids. V was clipped by 2 bases and J by 7 bases, with 14 bases between them. Per the germline V gene, CDR1 is MNHEY and CDR2 is SVGAGI. This chain's CDR3 is CASSYQRSGGEKLFF. In DNA, the CDR3 is TGTGCCAGCAGTTACCAACGATCCGGTGGTGAAAAACTGTTTTTT.